Presented here are 20 T cell receptor beta chains from one specimen sequenced in a study of blood T cells in healthy people across ages. The use of a sample-barcoded 5' primer and a J-beta primer mix characterized a second PCR of roughly 6 to 11 cycles. TCRdb re-called the 5' RACE reads with MiXCR, one entry per CDR3 protein. The profile shows hundreds of thousands of distinct CDR3 sequences, over 20% of them singletons. Sequences were obtained from blood. The receptors originated from a man aged 65 to 79 in good health.

The J gene is TRBJ1-5, the V gene TRBV20-1; D may be TRBD1 (6 bases). The V and J ends lost 6 bases and 7 bases respectively, with 19 bases between them. The CDR3 is 14 amino acids. In germline, CDR1 is DFQATT, CDR2 SNEGSKA (reference sequence). CDR3 protein: CSAIPRDISQPQHF. The CDR3 coding sequence is TGCAGTGCCATCCCCCGGGACATAAGCCAGCCCCAGCATTTT.

This clonotype was observed once. The chain links TRBV29-1 to TRBJ2-5; D remains unclear. The CDR3 is 13 residues long. V shed 6 bases and J shed 4 bases, with 15 bases lying between them. Looked up from germline, CDR1 is SQVTM and CDR2 is ANQGSEA. The chain's CDR3 is CSVQPHALETQYF. Here the CDR3 DNA reads TGCAGCGTCCAACCCCACGCTTTAGAGACCCAGTACTTC.

The table lists this clonotype with a few counts. The rearrangement links TRBV6-1 to TRBJ1-3, with D possibly TRBD1 on 6 matching bases. CDR1 and CDR2 from the germline V gene are MNHNS and SASEGT. CDR3 length: 16 amino acids. V lost 5 bases and J lost 0, with 14 bases in between. As DNA, the CDR3 is TGTGCCAGCAGTCGACGCCGGGACAACTCTGGAAACACCATATATTTT. Protein product: CASSRRRDNSGNTIYF.

This chain uses TRBV20-1 with TRBJ1-1; D possibly corresponds to TRBD1 (5 bases). The germline V gene encodes CDR1 DFQATT and CDR2 SNEGSKA (reference sequence). The CDR3 sequence is 12 residues long. Trimming took off 6 bases at V and 9 bases at J, with 17 bases between the two ends. The CDR3 reads CSAAPWQGKAFF. As DNA, the CDR3 is TGCAGTGCGGCCCCGTGGCAGGGTAAAGCTTTCTTT.

The chain has TRBV11-3 and TRBJ2-1; no firm D call. Looked up from germline, CDR1 is SGHNT and CDR2 is YENEEA. Deletions cut 3 bases from V and 3 bases from J, with 18 bases between. The CDR3 length is 17 residues. The CDR3 protein is CASSLGLGTKLYNEQFF. For the CDR3, the DNA is TGTGCCAGCAGCTTGGGTTTGGGAACAAAGCTCTACAATGAGCAGTTCTTC.

Turning to this clonotype: The junction departs from the called germline gene at one end, perhaps through a read error. This chain's CDR3 is CASSLDREVGTDPQYF. The CDR3 nucleotides are TGTGCCAGCAGCTTAGACCGGGAGGTGGGCACAGATCCGCAGTATTTT. The rearrangement joins TRBV7-2 to TRBJ2-3, with 7 bases lining up with TRBD2. The CDR3 contains 16 residues. CDR1 is SGHTA and CDR2 is FQGNSA in the germline V gene.

This clonotype was recorded a few times. The chain carries TRBV2 and TRBJ2-4; D is possibly TRBD1 or TRBD2 (5 bases each). The germline CDR1 and CDR2 sequences are SNHLY and FYNNEI. This CDR3 is built from 14 residues. Between the trimmed V and J ends, which lost 5 bases and 3 bases, there was a span of 11 bases. DNA for the CDR3: TGTGCCAGCAGTTGGGGGACGGACAAAAACATTCAGTACTTC. Translating it yields CASSWGTDKNIQYF.

This chain links TRBV19 with TRBJ1-2; TRBD1 matches at 8 bases. This CDR3 contains 12 residues. Germline V gives CDR1 LNHDA, CDR2 SQIVND (reference sequence). V gave up 4 bases and J gave up 7 bases; unmatched junction bases: 2. The chain's CDR3 is CASSTDRVGYTF. The DNA of the CDR3 is TGTGCCAGTAGTACGGACAGGGTTGGCTACACCTTC.

The genes are TRBV11-2 and TRBJ1-2, with D possibly being TRBD1 (5 bases). Trimming took off 4 bases at V and 8 bases at J, with 17 bases between the two ends. The CDR3 has 14 amino acids. CDR1 and CDR2 from the germline V gene are SGHAT and FQNNGV. CDR3 nucleotides: TGTGCCAGCAGCTCGGCTCGGGGGGACCTCGGCTACACCTTC. Translating it yields CASSSARGDLGYTF. Together with reference TRBV11-2 and TRBJ1-2, the CDR3 gives the full variable domain: EAGVAQSPRYKIIEKRQSVAFWCNPISGHATLYWYQQILGQGPKLLIQFQNNGVVDDSQLPKDRFSAERLKGVDSTLKIQPAKLEDSAVYLCASSSARGDLGYTFGSGTRLTVV.

The chain combines TRBV5-1 with TRBJ2-7; 9 bases are a match to TRBD1. V shed 5 bases, J shed 6 bases, and the junction held 18 bases outside the gene matches. The CDR3 has 17 residues. CDR1 and CDR2 (germline): SGHRS, YFSETQ. The CDR3 DNA is TGCGCCAGCAGTTCGGGACAGGGAGGCGCTAGAGAAACCGAGCAGTACTTC. This translates into CASSSGQGGARETEQYF.

CDR3 amino acids: CASSRTGVSPLHF. In DNA, the CDR3 is TGTGCCAGCAGTAGGACAGGGGTCTCACCCCTCCACTTT. This chain uses TRBV12-3 or TRBV12-4 with TRBJ1-6; TRBD1 matches 9 bases. The CDR3 has 13 residues. V gave up 5 bases and J gave up 10 bases; unmatched junction bases: 3.

Concerning this clonotype itself: Mismatch with germline at one junction end may stem from a read error. The chain combines TRBV20-1 with TRBJ2-7, with 7 bases that match TRBD1. CDR1 is DFQATT and CDR2 is SNEGSKA in the germline V gene (reference sequence). CDR3 size: 12 residues. CDR3 sequence (DNA): TGCAGTGCACGGGACAGTATTTACGTGCAGTACTTC. As protein: CSARDSIYVQYF.

V and J are TRBV20-1 and TRBJ2-1; TRBD2 aligns across 10 bases. The V and J ends lost 0 bases and 1 base, in that order; junction bases with no gene match: 6. Germline CDR1 reads DFQATT; CDR2 reads SNEGSKA (reference sequence). The CDR3 sequence is 17 residues long. CDR3 sequence: CSARDSSGRTSYNEQFF. CDR3 nucleotides: TGCAGTGCTAGAGATAGTAGCGGGAGGACTTCCTACAATGAGCAGTTCTTC.

This clonotype was detected a few times. This sequence joins TRBV5-1 and TRBJ2-1; D may be TRBD2 (6 bases). The V and J ends lost 2 bases and 2 bases respectively, with 11 bases between them. Germline CDR1 is SGHRS and CDR2 is YFSETQ. There are 15 residues in the CDR3. In DNA, the CDR3 is TGCGCCAGCAGCTTTGGGGGGTCCACCTACAATGAGCAGTTCTTC. This encodes CASSFGGSTYNEQFF.

The count of this clonotype is one. The rearrangement joins TRBV28 to TRBJ2-3, with 7 bases identical to TRBD2. V shed 2 bases and J 3 bases; nucleotides not matched to a gene: 11. This CDR3 is built from 17 residues. CDR1 and CDR2 from the germline V gene are MDHEN and SYDVKM. DNA for the CDR3: TGTGCCAGCAGTTTAATAACGGGAGGCGGGGTTACAGATACGCAGTATTTT. This sequence encodes CASSLITGGGVTDTQYF.

Many counts were recorded for this clonotype. This chain joins TRBV2 and TRBJ2-7; D ambiguous. V lost 10 bases and J 0 bases, leaving 10 bases between the germline ends. The CDR3 has 12 amino acids. Looked up from germline, CDR1 is SNHLY and CDR2 is FYNNEI. The CDR3 here is CAIDTDSYEQYF. DNA for the CDR3: TGTGCCATAGACACAGACTCCTACGAGCAGTACTTC.

This chain links TRBV28 with TRBJ2-5; a possible D gene is TRBD1 (6 bases). V was trimmed by 5 bases and J by 5 bases, leaving 18 bases between them. CDR1 and CDR2 from the germline V gene are MDHEN and SYDVKM. CDR3 length equals 15 residues. The CDR3: CASSPRTAKSETQYF. Here the CDR3 DNA reads TGTGCCAGCAGTCCAAGGACAGCTAAATCGGAGACCCAGTACTTC.

This chain connects TRBV27 to TRBJ1-1; the match to TRBD1 covers 7 bases. The germline gives CDR1 MNHEY, CDR2 SMNVEV (reference sequence). V gave up 7 bases and J gave up 0 bases; unmatched junction bases: 8. The CDR3 covers 15 residues. The CDR3 spells CASNQVDRLNTEAFF. The CDR3 DNA follows: TGTGCCAGCAACCAAGTGGACAGGTTGAACACTGAAGCTTTCTTT.

This clonotype came up a few times. The chain carries TRBV3-1 and TRBJ2-1, with D perhaps TRBD2 (7 bases). V was clipped by 7 bases and J by 6 bases, with 19 bases between them. This CDR3 has 15 residues. Germline V CDR1 and CDR2: LGHDT, YNNKEL (reference sequence). CDR3 nucleotide sequence: TGTGCCAGCAACCTTGCTGGCGGGGGCACCAATGAGCAGTTCTTC. Its protein is CASNLAGGGTNEQFF.

J is TRBJ1-4 and V is TRBV5-1; D ambiguous. This CDR3 is 14 amino acids long. Germline V CDR1 and CDR2: SGHRS, YFSETQ. V gave up 0 bases and J gave up 4 bases, with 7 bases separating them. The CDR3 DNA reads as TGCGCCAGCAGCTTGGAACCGATTAATGAAAAACTGTTTTTT. Translating it yields CASSLEPINEKLFF.